This T cell receptor beta chain was retrieved from a study of early stage breast cancer tumors. About the research overall: ER+/PR+/HER2- status applied to about 70% of the 16 invasive breast tumors. Among roughly twelve ER+/PR+/HER2- tumors, eight were ductal, four lobular.

The CDR3 has 12 amino acids. V was shortened by 2 bases and J by 7 bases, with 9 bases between the two germline ends. Germline V CDR1 and CDR2: SGHDT, YYEEEE. Profiling relied on immunoSEQ multiplex PCR, and the TCRdb table lists in-frame clones only, not all of them. The sample holds about 53,000 clones, around 90% seen once. Study-level results: Unsorted bulk genomic DNA sequencing lacked pairing and functional marker data. Commonly generated sequences made up most enriched TCRB sequences shared between patients.

Comment on this clone: What it recognizes is unknown.

The sequence came from a person aged 65 to 85 with breast cancer. The source material was blood. The chain recombines TRBV5-6 with TRBJ1-1; D call uncertain. The CDR3 reads CASSFSTYEAFF. CDR3 nucleotides: TGTGCCAGCAGCTTTTCAACCTATGAAGCTTTCTTT. The full variable domain, with the rest looked up from reference TRBV5-6 and TRBJ1-1, is DAGVTQSPTHLIKTRGQQVTLRCSPKSGHDTVSWYQQALGQGPQFIFQYYEEEERQRGNFPDRFSGHQFPNYSSELNVNALLLGDSALYLCASSFSTYEAFFGQGTRLTVV.